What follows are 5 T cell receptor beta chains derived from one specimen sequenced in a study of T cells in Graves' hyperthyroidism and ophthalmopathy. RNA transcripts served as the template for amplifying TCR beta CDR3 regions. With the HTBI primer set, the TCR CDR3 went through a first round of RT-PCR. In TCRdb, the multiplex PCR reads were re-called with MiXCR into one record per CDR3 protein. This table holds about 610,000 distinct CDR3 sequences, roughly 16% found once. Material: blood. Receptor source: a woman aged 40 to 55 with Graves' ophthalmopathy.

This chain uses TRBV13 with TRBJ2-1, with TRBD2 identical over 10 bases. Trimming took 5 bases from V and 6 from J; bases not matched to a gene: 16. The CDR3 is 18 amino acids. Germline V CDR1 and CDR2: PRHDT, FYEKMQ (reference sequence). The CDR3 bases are TGTGCCAGCAGCATCCAATCCCGGACTAGCGGAGGGGTCAATGAGCAGTTCTTC. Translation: CASSIQSRTSGGVNEQFF.

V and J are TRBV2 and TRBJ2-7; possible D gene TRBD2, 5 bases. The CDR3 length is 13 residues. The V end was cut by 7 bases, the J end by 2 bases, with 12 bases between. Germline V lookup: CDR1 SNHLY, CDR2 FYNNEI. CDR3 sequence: CASTTDFTYEQYF. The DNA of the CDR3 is TGTGCCAGCACCACGGACTTTACCTACGAGCAGTACTTC.

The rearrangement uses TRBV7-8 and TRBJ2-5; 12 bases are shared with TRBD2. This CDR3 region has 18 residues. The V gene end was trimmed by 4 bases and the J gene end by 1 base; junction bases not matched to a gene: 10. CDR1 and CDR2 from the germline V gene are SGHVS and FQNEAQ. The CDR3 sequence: CASSSRLAGAYVQETQYF. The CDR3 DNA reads TGTGCCAGCAGCTCCCGACTAGCGGGAGCCTATGTCCAAGAGACCCAGTACTTC.

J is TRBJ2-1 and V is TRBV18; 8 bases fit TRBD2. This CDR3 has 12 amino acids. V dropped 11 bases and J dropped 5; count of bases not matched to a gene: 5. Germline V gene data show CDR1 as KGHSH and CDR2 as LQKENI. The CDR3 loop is CAVGGGNNEQFF. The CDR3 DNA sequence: TGTGCCGTAGGCGGGGGGAACAATGAGCAGTTCTTC.

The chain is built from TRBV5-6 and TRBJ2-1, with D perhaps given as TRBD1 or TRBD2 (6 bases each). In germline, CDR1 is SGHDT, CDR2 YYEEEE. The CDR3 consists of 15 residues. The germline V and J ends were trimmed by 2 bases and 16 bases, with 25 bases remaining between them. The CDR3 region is CASSFRGQTRRDLFF. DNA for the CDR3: TGTGCCAGCAGCTTTAGGGGACAAACGAGGCGGGATCTCTTCTTC.